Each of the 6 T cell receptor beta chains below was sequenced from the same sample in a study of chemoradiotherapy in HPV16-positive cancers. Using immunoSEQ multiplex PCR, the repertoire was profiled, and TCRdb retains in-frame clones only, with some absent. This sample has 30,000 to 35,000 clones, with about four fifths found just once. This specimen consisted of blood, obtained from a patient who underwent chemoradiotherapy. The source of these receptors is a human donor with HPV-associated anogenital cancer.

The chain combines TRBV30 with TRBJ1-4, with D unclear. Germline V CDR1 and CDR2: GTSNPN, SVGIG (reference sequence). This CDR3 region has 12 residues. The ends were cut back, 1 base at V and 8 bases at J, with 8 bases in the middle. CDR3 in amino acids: CAWSDLSEKLFF. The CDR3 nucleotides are TGTGCCTGGAGTGACCTAAGCGAAAAACTGTTTTTT.

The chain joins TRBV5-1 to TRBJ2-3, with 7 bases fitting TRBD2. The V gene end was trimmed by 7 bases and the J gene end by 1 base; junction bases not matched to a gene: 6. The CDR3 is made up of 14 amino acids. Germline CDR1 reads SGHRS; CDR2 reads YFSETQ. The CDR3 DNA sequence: TGCGCCAGCCAGAGGGCGGGAGGCACAGATACGCAGTATTTT. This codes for CASQRAGGTDTQYF.

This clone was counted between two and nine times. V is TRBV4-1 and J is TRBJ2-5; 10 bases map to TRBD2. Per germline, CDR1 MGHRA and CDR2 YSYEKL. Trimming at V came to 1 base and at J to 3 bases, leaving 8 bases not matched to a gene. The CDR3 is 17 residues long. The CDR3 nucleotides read TGCGCCAGCAGCCAAGGCCTAGCGGGGGCCAACAAAGAGACCCAGTACTTC. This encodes CASSQGLAGANKETQYF.

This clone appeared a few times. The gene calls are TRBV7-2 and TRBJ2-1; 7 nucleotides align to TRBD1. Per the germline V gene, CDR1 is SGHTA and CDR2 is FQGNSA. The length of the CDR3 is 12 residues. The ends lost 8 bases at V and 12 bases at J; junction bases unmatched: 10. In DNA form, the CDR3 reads TGTGCCAGCCGAGGGACAGCAATCGGGCAGTTCTTC. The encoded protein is CASRGTAIGQFF.

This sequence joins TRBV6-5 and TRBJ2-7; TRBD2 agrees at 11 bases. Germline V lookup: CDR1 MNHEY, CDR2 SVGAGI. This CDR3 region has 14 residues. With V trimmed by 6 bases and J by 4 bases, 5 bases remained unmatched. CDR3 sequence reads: CASRLAGGGYEQYF. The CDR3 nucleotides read TGTGCCAGCAGATTAGCGGGGGGGGGTTACGAGCAGTACTTC.

The CDR3 nucleotides are TGTGCCCGGCGGACAGTAGAAAAACTGTTTTTT. This gives the protein CARRTVEKLFF. V gene TRBV30 combines with J gene TRBJ1-4; D may be TRBD1 (6 bases). CDR1 GTSNPN and CDR2 SVGIG come from the germline V gene (reference sequence). The CDR3 extends over 11 amino acids. Between the trimmed V and J ends, which lost 8 bases and 8 bases, there was a span of 12 bases.